This T cell receptor (beta chain) comes out of a study of T cell changes during pregnancy in multiple sclerosis. Germline V gene sequence: CDR1 SGHNT, CDR2 YENEEA. Unmatched junction bases numbered 3, after V lost 5 bases and J lost 2 bases. This CDR3 comprises 14 residues. Clones were read by immunoSEQ multiplex PCR, and TCRdb kept only the in-frame ones, dropping some. The sample holds 69,000 or so clones; approximately 91% are singletons and the top ten take roughly 1.5%. The TCR comes from a female donor with multiple sclerosis, enrolled in a pregnancy study. The chain couples TRBV11-3 to TRBJ2-1; 7 positions agree with TRBD2. This specimen consisted of peripheral blood, obtained in the third trimester of pregnancy. The CDR3 region is CASSRRGAYNEQFF. The CDR3 coding sequence is TGTGCCAGCAGCCGCCGGGGGGCCTACAATGAGCAGTTCTTC.